The 27 T cell receptor beta chains below all came from one sample that was sequenced in a study of cytomegalovirus exposure and HLA in healthy donors. In the PCR, 60 Vbeta and 13 Jbeta primers were used. TCRdb's table, derived via immunoSEQ multiplex PCR, lists solely in-frame clones and lacks some. Of 60,000 or so clones detected, roughly nine tenths appear once; the ten largest clones hold about 1.6%. Sample: PBMCs. All receptors come from a man aged 25 to 40 in good health and CMV-seropositive.

The genes are TRBV19 and TRBJ2-3, with 9 bases that match TRBD2. V lost 3 bases to trimming and J lost 7 bases; unmatched junction nucleotides: 8. The CDR3 runs 15 residues. Germline V gene data show CDR1 as LNHDA and CDR2 as SQIVND (reference sequence). The CDR3 protein is CASSMAAGGTHTQYF. The DNA of the CDR3 is TGTGCCAGTAGTATGGCGGCGGGAGGGACGCATACGCAGTATTTT. The full variable domain, rest sourced from reference TRBV19 and TRBJ2-3, is DGGITQSPKYLFRKEGQNVTLSCEQNLNHDAMYWYRQDPGQGLRLIYYSQIVNDFQKGDIAEGYSVSREKKESFPLTVTSAQKNPTAFYLCASSMAAGGTHTQYFGPGTRLTVL.

The chain carries TRBV29-1 and TRBJ1-1; no reliable D call. Germline V gene lookup returns CDR1 SQVTM and CDR2 ANQGSEA. This CDR3 is built from 16 residues. V lost 2 bases, J lost 6 bases, and 22 bases lay in between. CDR3 DNA: TGCAGCGTTGAATTTTCCCGGGATATTTGGCAGGCTGAAGCTTTCTTT. Translated: CSVEFSRDIWQAEAFF. The variable domain in full, completed from reference TRBV29-1 and TRBJ1-1, reads SAVISQKPSRDICQRGTSLTIQCQVDSQVTMMFWYRQQPGQSLTLIATANQGSEATYESGFVIDKFPISRPNLTFSTLTVSNMSPEDSSIYLCSVEFSRDIWQAEAFFGQGTRLTVV.

This chain connects TRBV27 to TRBJ2-1, with unresolved D. Looked up from germline, CDR1 is MNHEY and CDR2 is SMNVEV (reference sequence). The length of the CDR3 is 14 residues. The germline V and J ends were trimmed by 5 bases and 0 bases, with 8 bases remaining between them. CDR3 nucleotides: TGTGCCAGCAGTGACACCCGCTCCTACAATGAGCAGTTCTTC. Residues: CASSDTRSYNEQFF.

This chain links TRBV25-1 with TRBJ2-7; TRBD1 might be the D (6 bases). V dropped 3 bases and J dropped 3 bases, with 15 bases sitting between them. From germline, CDR1 is MGHDK and CDR2 SYGVNS. This CDR3 is built from 15 residues. The CDR3 sequence: CASSDPQGENYEQYF. CDR3 nucleotides: TGTGCCAGCAGTGACCCACAGGGTGAGAACTACGAGCAGTACTTC.

V gene TRBV15 combines with J gene TRBJ1-1, with D hard to call. This CDR3 spans 14 amino acids. V gave up 4 bases and J gave up 3 bases, with 12 bases separating them. CDR1 LNHNV and CDR2 YYDKDF come from the germline V gene (reference sequence). The CDR3 DNA sequence: TGTGCCACCAGCAAGAGCACCCAAGACACTGAAGCTTTCTTT. Translated: CATSKSTQDTEAFF.

The rearrangement uses TRBV7-9 and TRBJ2-1, with D possibly matching TRBD2 (6 bases). The CDR3 totals 14 residues. CDR1 SEHNR and CDR2 FQNEAQ come from the germline V gene (reference sequence). Trimming stripped 3 bases from V and 4 bases from J, with 10 bases between. The DNA for the CDR3 is TGTGCCAGCAGCTTCCCTAGCGAGTACAATGAGCAGTTCTTC. This encodes CASSFPSEYNEQFF.

The chain joins TRBV7-2 to TRBJ2-5; 11 bases are a match to TRBD2. Germline lookup yields CDR1 SGHTA and CDR2 FQGNSA. Germline trimming cut 5 bases from V and 3 bases from J; bases unmatched to any gene: 5. This CDR3 contains 15 residues. CDR3 sequence: CASSMGLAVKETQYF. The CDR3 bases are TGTGCCAGCAGCATGGGACTAGCGGTCAAAGAGACCCAGTACTTC.

The gene calls are TRBV27 and TRBJ2-5; 8 bases match TRBD1. CDR1 and CDR2 from the germline V gene are MNHEY and SMNVEV (reference sequence). The length of the CDR3 is 14 residues. Unmatched junction bases numbered 5, after V lost 4 bases and J lost 4 bases. The CDR3 spells CASSSDRESETQYF. CDR3 nucleotide sequence: TGTGCCAGCAGTTCGGACAGGGAGTCAGAGACCCAGTACTTC.

V usage is TRBV27 and J usage is TRBJ1-5; 7 bases map to TRBD1. The CDR3 spans 14 residues. CDR1 and CDR2 (germline): MNHEY, SMNVEV (reference sequence). The V gene end was trimmed by 2 bases and the J gene end by 7 bases; junction bases not matched to a gene: 5. The CDR3 DNA follows: TGTGCCAGCAGTTTACGGGGGACAGCCCAGCCCCAGCATTTT. This codes for CASSLRGTAQPQHF.

The rearrangement uses TRBV29-1 and TRBJ1-1, with 7 positions matching TRBD1. This CDR3 comprises 14 residues. Per the germline V gene, CDR1 is SQVTM and CDR2 is ANQGSEA. Trimming took 8 bases from V and 5 from J; bases not matched to a gene: 14. Here the CDR3 DNA reads TGCAGCACCGACGGGAGGGGGCGGCGAACTGAAGCTTTCTTT. This translates into CSTDGRGRRTEAFF.

This chain links TRBV5-1 with TRBJ1-6, with D perhaps TRBD1 (6 bases). Germline V gene lookup returns CDR1 SGHRS and CDR2 YFSETQ. The CDR3 is made up of 15 amino acids. V was pared by 2 bases and J by 8 bases, with 14 bases between. DNA for the CDR3: TGCGCCAGCAGCTTTACGGGGGGCGGTGATTCACCCCTCCACTTT. Amino acids: CASSFTGGGDSPLHF.

The chain is built from TRBV10-3 and TRBJ2-1; tentatively, D is TRBD2 (6 bases). Between the trimmed V and J ends, which lost 6 bases and 2 bases, there was a span of 11 bases. CDR3 size: 14 residues. Per the germline V gene, CDR1 is ENHRY and CDR2 is SYGVKD. As DNA, the CDR3 is TGTGCCATCAGCCCTCCTAGCGCCTACAATGAGCAGTTCTTC. Protein product: CAISPPSAYNEQFF.

The V call is TRBV6-1, the J call TRBJ2-5, with 9 nucleotides matching TRBD2. J was trimmed by 2 bases and V by 7 bases; bases with no gene match: 2. Germline lookup yields CDR1 MNHNS and CDR2 SASEGT. CDR3 size: 13 residues. Here the CDR3 reads CASNLAGQETQYF. CDR3 DNA: TGTGCCAGCAACCTAGCGGGGCAAGAGACCCAGTACTTC.

This chain uses TRBV9 with TRBJ2-5; D unresolved. Germline assignment: CDR1 SGDLS and CDR2 YYNGEE. Trimming pared 0 bases from V and 1 base from J, leaving 7 bases between. CDR3 size: 14 residues. The CDR3 sequence: CASSVGHSQETQYF. CDR3 in DNA: TGTGCCAGCAGCGTAGGACACAGCCAAGAGACCCAGTACTTC.

The V and J genes are TRBV19 and TRBJ1-1; 7 nucleotides match TRBD1. CDR1 LNHDA and CDR2 SQIVND come from the germline V gene (reference sequence). The CDR3 spans 17 residues. The junction had 12 bases not matched to a gene; V was cut back by 5 bases and J by 0 bases. The CDR3 sequence: CASSPPFRQGLNTEAFF. The CDR3 DNA follows: TGTGCCAGTAGTCCTCCGTTCCGACAGGGCCTGAACACTGAAGCTTTCTTT.

This clone was observed once. The chain combines TRBV19 with TRBJ1-5; D is unresolved. Germline CDR1 LNHDA, CDR2 SQIVND (reference sequence). This CDR3 contains 14 residues. Trimming shortened V by 3 bases and J by 4 bases, and 10 bases separated the two germline ends. The DNA of the CDR3 is TGTGCCAGTAGTATGGGCCGGCCTAATCAGCCCCAGCATTTT. It translates to CASSMGRPNQPQHF.

This rearrangement joins TRBV5-1 to TRBJ2-2; D uncertain. Trimming took 2 bases from V and 4 from J, leaving 3 bases between them. Germline values: CDR1 SGHRS, CDR2 YFSETQ. CDR3 length: 12 amino acids. The CDR3 region is CASSFGTGELFF. For the CDR3, the DNA is TGCGCCAGCAGCTTCGGCACCGGGGAGCTGTTTTTT. The variable domain in full, with the rest retrieved from reference TRBV5-1 and TRBJ2-2, is KAGVTQTPRYLIKTRGQQVTLSCSPISGHRSVSWYQQTPGQGLQFLFEYFSETQRNKGNFPGRFSGRQFSNSRSEMNVSTLELGDSALYLCASSFGTGELFFGEGSRLTVL.

This clone was observed a few times. The CDR3 DNA reads TGTGCCAGCAGTTTCGGGGTAGATGAGCGGGACCCCCTGGAGATTCAGTACTTC. Translation gives CASSFGVDERDPLEIQYF. The V gene is TRBV28, the J gene TRBJ2-4; TRBD2 agrees at 7 bases. Germline CDR1 is MDHEN and CDR2 is SYDVKM. V lost 3 bases to trimming and J lost 10 bases; unmatched junction nucleotides: 21. The CDR3 extends over 18 amino acids. The variable domain in full, completed from reference TRBV28 and TRBJ2-4, reads DVKVTQSSRYLVKRTGEKVFLECVQDMDHENMFWYRQDPGLGLRLIYFSYDVKMKEKGDIPEGYSVSREKKERFSLILESASTNQTSMYLCASSFGVDERDPLEIQYFGAGTRLSVL.

The V gene is TRBV6-5, the J gene TRBJ1-5; D unresolved. The V end lost 5 bases, the J end lost 6 bases, and 11 bases lay between the germline ends. The CDR3 extends over 13 amino acids. Germline lookup yields CDR1 MNHEY and CDR2 SVGAGI. The CDR3 region has the DNA TGTGCCAGCAGTGAAGGGAGAGGTCAGCCCCAGCATTTT. Its protein is CASSEGRGQPQHF.

The J gene is TRBJ2-7, the V gene TRBV11-2; 8 positions agree with TRBD2. V gave up 1 base and J gave up 6 bases; unmatched junction bases: 8. The CDR3 spans 15 residues. Germline V gene lookup returns CDR1 SGHAT and CDR2 FQNNGV. The CDR3 region has the DNA TGTGCCAGCAGCTTAGTCAGCGGGAGCTTTGCCGAGCAGTACTTC. This sequence encodes CASSLVSGSFAEQYF. The full variable domain, its missing parts supplied by reference TRBV11-2 and TRBJ2-7, is EAGVAQSPRYKIIEKRQSVAFWCNPISGHATLYWYQQILGQGPKLLIQFQNNGVVDDSQLPKDRFSAERLKGVDSTLKIQPAKLEDSAVYLCASSLVSGSFAEQYFGPGTRLTVT.

V gene TRBV25-1 combines with J gene TRBJ2-1, with 7 positions matching TRBD2. The CDR3 sequence is 17 residues long. In germline, CDR1 is MGHDK, CDR2 SYGVNS. Trimming took 0 bases from V and 3 from J; bases not matched to a gene: 8. DNA of the CDR3: TGTGCCAGCAGTGAATATGGGGACTACCATATCTACAATGAGCAGTTCTTC. Translating it yields CASSEYGDYHIYNEQFF. The whole variable domain, remainder taken from reference TRBV25-1 and TRBJ2-1, is EADIYQTPRYLVIGTGKKITLECSQTMGHDKMYWYQQDPGMELHLIHYSYGVNSTEKGDLSSESTVSRIRTEHFPLTLESARPSHTSQYLCASSEYGDYHIYNEQFFGPGTRLTVL.

The chain has TRBV5-1 and TRBJ2-7; 7 positions match TRBD2. The CDR3 is made up of 14 amino acids. J gave up 1 base and V 5 bases, and 6 bases lay outside the gene matches. The germline CDR1 and CDR2 sequences are SGHRS and YFSETQ. CDR3 in DNA: TGCGCCAGCAGTCTGGGGCGGGGGTCCTACGAGCAGTACTTC. Its protein is CASSLGRGSYEQYF.

A word on this clone: This CDR3 is also generated by other DNA sequences in the sample. This chain connects TRBV7-9 to TRBJ1-5; 7 bases map to TRBD1. This CDR3 has 14 amino acids. Germline assignment: CDR1 SEHNR and CDR2 FQNEAQ (reference sequence). The ends lost 7 bases at V and 3 bases at J; junction bases unmatched: 6. CDR3 sequence reads: CASTATGPNQPQHF. CDR3 nucleotides: TGTGCCAGCACCGCGACAGGGCCCAATCAGCCCCAGCATTTT.

The rearrangement uses TRBV11-3 and TRBJ2-5, with 9 bases lining up with TRBD1. Germline V gives CDR1 SGHNT, CDR2 YENEEA. With 1 base clipped from V and 4 bases from J, the junction kept 13 bases outside the gene matches. The CDR3 runs 18 residues. In DNA, the CDR3 is TGTGCCAGCAGCTTAGTATTCCAAAGACGGGGACAGGGAGAGACCCAGTACTTC. This encodes CASSLVFQRRGQGETQYF.

Of note for this clone: The junction differs from germline at one of its ends, possibly a read error. The chain carries TRBV6-6 and TRBJ2-3; no definite D call. The germline CDR1 and CDR2 sequences are MNHNY and SVGAGI (reference sequence). This CDR3 region has 16 residues. The DNA for the CDR3 is TGTACCAGCAGTTACTCCGGATTAGCTTTCACAGATACGCAGTATTTT. It codes for CTSSYSGLAFTDTQYF.

The sample holds one count of this clone. This sequence joins TRBV5-1 and TRBJ2-1; 11 nucleotides line up with TRBD2. V lost 5 bases to trimming and J lost 9 bases; unmatched junction nucleotides: 13. The CDR3 consists of 16 residues. CDR1 is SGHRS, CDR2 YFSETQ, per germline. Written as DNA, the CDR3 is TGCGCCAGCAGATTTGGGGTAGCGGGAGGGCCCGGTGAGCAGTTCTTC. Translated, it gives CASRFGVAGGPGEQFF.

The V and J genes are TRBV19 and TRBJ2-1, with 7 bases that match TRBD2. V gave up 7 bases and J gave up 6 bases; unmatched junction bases: 9. Germline assignment: CDR1 LNHDA and CDR2 SQIVND (reference sequence). CDR3 length: 14 residues. This CDR3 reads CASIRRGSGNEQFF. CDR3 nucleotide sequence: TGTGCCAGTATTAGGCGCGGGAGCGGCAATGAGCAGTTCTTC.